Listed here are 2 T cell receptor beta chains from one sample, sequenced in a study of cytomegalovirus exposure and HLA in healthy donors (dated by TCRdb to about 2017). Preparation of the library involved the immunoSEQ multiplex PCR assay. For the multiplex PCR, a mixture combining 60 forward primers for TCR Vbeta segments and 13 reverse primers for TCR Jbeta segments was used. In its TCRdb copy, this immuneACCESS table keeps in-frame sequences only and misses some clones. Where compared with another copy, unresolved V genes explain less than half of these, and the others have no known cause. For this sample there are 65,000 to 95,000 clones; around 80% appear just once. 2% to 3% of the sample belongs to the ten largest clones. The sample consisted of PBMCs. The source of these receptors is a man aged 25 to 40 in good health and CMV-seronegative.

This clone was picked up a small number of times. The rearrangement uses TRBV19 and TRBJ1-3; D remains ambiguous. The CDR3 has 15 amino acids. Trimming removed 4 bases at V and 2 bases at J, with 12 bases between. Germline assignment: CDR1 LNHDA and CDR2 SQIVND (reference sequence). The CDR3 DNA sequence: TGTGCCAGTAGTAACTGGTCCCCCCCTGGAAACACCATATATTTT. Protein product: CASSNWSPPGNTIYF. The variable domain in full, completed from reference TRBV19 and TRBJ1-3, reads DGGITQSPKYLFRKEGQNVTLSCEQNLNHDAMYWYRQDPGQGLRLIYYSQIVNDFQKGDIAEGYSVSREKKESFPLTVTSAQKNPTAFYLCASSNWSPPGNTIYFGEGSWLTVV.

The genes are TRBV4-2 and TRBJ1-1; 8 positions match TRBD1. The V and J ends lost 4 bases and 1 base, in that order; junction bases with no gene match: 2. CDR1 and CDR2 (germline): LGHNA, YNFKEQ. The CDR3 covers 14 residues. Here the CDR3 reads CASSPGQENTEAFF. In DNA, the CDR3 is TGTGCCAGCAGCCCGGGACAGGAGAACACTGAAGCTTTCTTT.